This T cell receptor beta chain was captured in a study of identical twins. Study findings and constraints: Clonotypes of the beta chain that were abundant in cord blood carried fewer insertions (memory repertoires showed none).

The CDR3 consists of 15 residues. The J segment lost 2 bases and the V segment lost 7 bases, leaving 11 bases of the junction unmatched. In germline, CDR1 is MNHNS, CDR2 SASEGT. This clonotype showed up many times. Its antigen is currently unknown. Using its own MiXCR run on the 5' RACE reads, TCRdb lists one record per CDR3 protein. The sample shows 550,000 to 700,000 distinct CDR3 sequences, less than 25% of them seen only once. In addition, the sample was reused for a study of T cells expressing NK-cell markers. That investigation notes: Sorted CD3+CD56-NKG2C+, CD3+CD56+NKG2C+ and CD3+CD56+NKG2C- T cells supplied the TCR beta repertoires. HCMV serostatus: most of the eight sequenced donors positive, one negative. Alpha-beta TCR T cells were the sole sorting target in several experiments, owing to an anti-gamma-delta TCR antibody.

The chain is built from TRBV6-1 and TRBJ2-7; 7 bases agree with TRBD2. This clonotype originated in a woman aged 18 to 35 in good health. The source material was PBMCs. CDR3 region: CASTDGASGTYEQYF. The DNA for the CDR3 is TGTGCCAGCACCGACGGGGCTAGCGGTACCTACGAGCAGTACTTC.